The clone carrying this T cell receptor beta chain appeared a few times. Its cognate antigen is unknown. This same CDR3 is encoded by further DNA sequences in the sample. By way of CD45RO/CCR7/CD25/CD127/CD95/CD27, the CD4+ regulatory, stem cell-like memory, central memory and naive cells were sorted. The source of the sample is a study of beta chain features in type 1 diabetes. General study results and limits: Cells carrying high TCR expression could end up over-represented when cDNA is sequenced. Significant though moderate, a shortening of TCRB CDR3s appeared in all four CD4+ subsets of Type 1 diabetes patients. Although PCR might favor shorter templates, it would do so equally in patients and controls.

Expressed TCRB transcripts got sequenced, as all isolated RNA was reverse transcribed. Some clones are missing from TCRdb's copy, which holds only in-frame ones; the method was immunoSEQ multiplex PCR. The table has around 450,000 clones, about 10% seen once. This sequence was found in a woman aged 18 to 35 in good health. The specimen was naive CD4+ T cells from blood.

The CDR3 here is CASSLAGNQETQYF. CDR3 nucleotides: TGCGCCAGCAGCTTGGCGGGAAATCAAGAGACCCAGTACTTC. The J gene is TRBJ2-5, the V gene TRBV5-1; tentatively, D is TRBD2 (5 bases). V shed 0 bases and J shed 2 bases, with 8 bases lying between them. Germline CDR1 and CDR2: SGHRS and YFSETQ. The CDR3 is 14 amino acids.